What follows are 3 T cell receptor beta chains derived from one specimen sequenced in a study of blood T cells in healthy people across ages. A second PCR of 7 to 11 cycles used a sample-barcoded 5' primer and a J-beta primer mix. MiXCR, applied by TCRdb to the 5' RACE reads, yields one record per CDR3 protein. The table has 700,000 or so distinct CDR3 sequences, around two fifths seen once. Sequencing was performed on blood. These receptors were collected from an older man in good health.

This rearrangement joins TRBV12-3 or TRBV12-4 to TRBJ1-6; no definite D call. V was shortened by 4 bases and J by 7 bases, with 11 bases between the two germline ends. The CDR3 covers 14 residues. CDR3 amino acids: CASSYSTPNSPLHF. CDR3 DNA sequence: TGTGCCAGCAGTTATTCCACCCCGAATTCACCCCTCCACTTT.

The CDR3 sequence is CASSYLTGANYGYTF. CDR3 DNA sequence: TGTGCCAGCAGTTATCTTACGGGAGCTAACTATGGCTACACCTTC. The chain has TRBV6-5 and TRBJ1-2, with no clear D. This CDR3 has 15 amino acids. Germline V gives CDR1 MNHEY, CDR2 SVGAGI. V gave up 3 bases and J gave up 0 bases, with 11 bases separating them.

This clonotype was counted once. The CDR3 region has the DNA TGCGCCAGCAGGTCCGGGACTAGCGGGAGAAGCTCCTACAATGAGCAGTACTTC. This encodes CASRSGTSGRSSYNEQYF. The chain has TRBV5-1 and TRBJ2-1; 14 bases fit TRBD2. Gene TRBJ2-7 matches the end of the DNA better, so the J call may be wrong. Per germline, CDR1 SGHRS and CDR2 YFSETQ. The CDR3 has 18 amino acids.